Included here is one T cell receptor (beta chain) sequence, with context. What antigen it recognizes has not been identified. Base-call qualities are not available, and no considerably larger clone is one nucleotide away. Enrolling through a virtual design, the prospective study's participants ranged in age from roughly 18 to 100 years and lived across roughly 23 United States geographic areas. In the prospective study, cohorts were assigned on the basis of participant-reported clinical history obtained from a screening survey and a study questionnaire. Mobile phlebotomists in the prospective study collected whole blood, serum and a nasopharyngeal or oropharyngeal swab from every participant. Additional blood draws and questionnaires over an approximately 2-month period could optionally be provided by prospective study participants. Prospective study blood samples were shipped either frozen or at room temperature before DNA extraction.

CDR1 is given as LNHDA and CDR2 as SQIVND, both from the germline V gene (reference sequence). V has 3 bases trimmed and J has 6 bases trimmed; junction bases matching no gene number 5. The CDR3 spans 15 residues, from the cysteine through the phenylalanine. The kept DNA is CDR3 alone, 45 bases in frame from the first base. This entry comes from a study of blood T cell repertoires in COVID-19 (dated by TCRdb to 2020 to 2022). Broadly, across the study: Samples from collaborators originated in the United States, Italy and Spain and spanned both the acute and convalescent phases of COVID-19. A freely available public database, intended as a resource for researchers studying the immune response to SARS-CoV-2, is where the repertoires were released. The samples were drawn from two sources: the first 160 participants of the ongoing ImmuneRACE study, and 1,000 to 1,500 subjects contributed by 6 global collaborators. A de-identified subject ID, COVID-19 status, age in years and sex were almost always included in the sample metadata. The prospective study material was composed of cDNA or gDNA derived from T cells, B-cell-depleted T cells, or PBMCs. Where available, HLA class I and class II types were taken from metadata supplied by the sample provider and were not determined by assay-based typing. The dataset comprised deeply sampled blood TCRbeta repertoires from subjects exposed to, actively infected with, or recovered from COVID-19.

TCRbeta CDR3 regions were amplified from genomic DNA using the immunoSEQ Assay, a bias-controlled multiplex PCR. The paper's processing steps were these. Nucleated cell counts per sample were estimated from amplification of reference gene primers within the assay. To quantify the absolute abundance of each unique TCRbeta CDR3 rearrangement, sequence reads were collapsed and filtered. For each sample, productive Simpson clonality was calculated as the square root of Simpson's diversity index across productive rearrangements. TCRdb stores this immuneACCESS table with in-frame sequences only. Part of the clones is absent; in the studies checked, under half of the shortfall reflects unresolved V genes, and no reason is known for the rest. The D gene and trimming were derived from the DNA, and the V and J assignments and clone size from that table. Within this sample are a few hundred thousand clones, with over 80% of them counted one time only. Jointly, the top ten make up 0.95% to 1.5% of the sample.

The paper as a whole reports these results and caveats: The amount of clinical and demographic metadata varied by source and participant and was provided uncurated.

This sequence originates from a human donor in a cohort exposed to, infected with or recovered from COVID-19 (not recorded which). The donor label of this sample is uncertain. The chain couples TRBV19 to TRBJ1-6; TRBD1 agrees with 7 junctional bases. Material for sequencing was PBMCs or T cells enriched from blood (not recorded which). The CDR3 reads CASSMGTVGNSPLHF. The nucleotides read TGTGCCAGTAGTATGGGGACAGTGGGTAATTCACCCCTCCACTTT.